Following are 17 T cell receptor beta chains from one sample sequenced in a study of blood T cell repertoires in COVID-19. TCRdb keeps only in-frame clones here, not all; method: immunoSEQ multiplex PCR. Here the sample spans about 150,000 clones, roughly 88% being singletons. Sequencing was performed on peripheral blood. These receptors all come from a man aged 55 to 70 with active or convalescent COVID-19.

CDR3 residues: CSAGLAGGPNEQYF. The DNA of the CDR3 is TGCAGCGCCGGACTAGCGGGAGGGCCCAACGAGCAGTACTTC. The chain uses TRBV29-1 and TRBJ2-7, with 15 nucleotides matching TRBD2. V lost 7 bases to trimming and J lost 5 bases; unmatched junction nucleotides: 6. Germline values: CDR1 SQVTM, CDR2 ANQGSEA. The CDR3 contains 14 residues.

The chain carries TRBV27 and TRBJ2-4, with 8 bases fitting TRBD1. After removal of 7 bases from V and 7 bases from J, the junction contained 9 bases not matched to a gene. Germline assignment: CDR1 MNHEY and CDR2 SMNVEV (reference sequence). The CDR3 is 14 residues long. In nucleotides, the CDR3 is TGTGCCAGCAACCAGACAGGGGCGTCCAACATTCAGTACTTC. This gives the protein CASNQTGASNIQYF.

The DNA of the CDR3 is TGTGCCAGCAGCCCGGGACATTTCCAAGAGACCCAGTACTTC. This encodes CASSPGHFQETQYF. The rearrangement joins TRBV14 to TRBJ2-5; D possibly corresponds to TRBD1 (6 bases). CDR1 and CDR2 (germline): SGHDN, FVKESK. V was cut by 4 bases and J by 1 base, with 10 bases left in between. This CDR3 region has 14 residues.

V and J are TRBV20-1 and TRBJ2-4, with TRBD2 matching 7 bases. V shed 3 bases, J shed 6 bases, and the junction held 5 bases outside the gene matches. The length of the CDR3 is 13 residues. Per germline, CDR1 DFQATT and CDR2 SNEGSKA (reference sequence). This chain's CDR3 is CSASGLAANIQYF. Here the CDR3 DNA reads TGCAGTGCTAGTGGGCTAGCGGCAAACATTCAGTACTTC.

This clone has a single count. The chain recombines TRBV19 with TRBJ1-1; no clear D. Looked up from germline, CDR1 is LNHDA and CDR2 is SQIVND (reference sequence). The V end was cut by 4 bases, the J end by 4 bases, with 13 bases between. This CDR3 is built from 14 residues. In DNA, the CDR3 is TGTGCCAGTAGTAAAACGGTGTATAGCACTGAAGCTTTCTTT. Encoded protein: CASSKTVYSTEAFF.

This clone was recorded a few times. This chain connects TRBV7-6 to TRBJ1-6; D is uncertain. Trimming removed 5 bases from V and 7 bases from J, with 12 bases in between. There are 14 residues in the CDR3. The germline gives CDR1 SGHVS, CDR2 FNYEAQ. CDR3 DNA: TGTGCCAGCAGCGGAGGACTGCTCAATTCACCCCTCCACTTT. It yields the protein CASSGGLLNSPLHF.

The CDR3 DNA sequence: TGTGCCAGCTCATACAGGACGCCATCCTACGAGCAGTACTTC. This encodes CASSYRTPSYEQYF. The V gene is TRBV18, the J gene TRBJ2-7; the D gene is possibly TRBD1 (5 bases). The CDR3 spans 14 residues. CDR1 is KGHSH and CDR2 is LQKENI in the germline V gene. V lost 5 bases and J lost 1, with 12 bases in between. The variable domain in full, with the rest retrieved from reference TRBV18 and TRBJ2-7, is NAGVMQNPRHLVRRRGQEARLRCSPMKGHSHVYWYRQLPEEGLKFMVYLQKENIIDESGMPKERFSAEFPKEGPSILRIQQVVRGDSAAYFCASSYRTPSYEQYFGPGTRLTVT.

The J gene is TRBJ2-7, the V gene TRBV11-2; D is unresolved. This CDR3 comprises 16 residues. V lost 1 base and J lost 0, with 13 bases in between. Germline CDR1 and CDR2: SGHAT and FQNNGV. The CDR3 DNA follows: TGTGCCAGCAGCTTAGGATCAGGATTGTCCTCCTACGAGCAGTACTTC. This translates into CASSLGSGLSSYEQYF.

The chain links TRBV6-2 or TRBV6-3 to TRBJ2-2; a weak D match, TRBD2 (6 bases). V was clipped by 6 bases and J by 2 bases, with 13 bases between them. The CDR3 runs 15 residues. Germline V CDR1 and CDR2: MNHEY, SVGEGT. This CDR3 is CASSPGTFNTGELFF. The DNA for the CDR3 is TGTGCCAGCAGCCCGGGGACTTTCAACACCGGGGAGCTGTTTTTT.

The sample holds a few counts of this clone. This chain uses TRBV18 with TRBJ2-3, with TRBD1 matching over 9 bases. This CDR3 region has 15 residues. V dropped 1 base and J dropped 5; count of bases not matched to a gene: 4. The germline gives CDR1 KGHSH, CDR2 LQKENI. The CDR3: CASSPQGQGGDTQYF. The CDR3 DNA follows: TGTGCCAGCTCACCACAGGGACAGGGAGGAGATACGCAGTATTTT. The variable domain in full, with the rest retrieved from reference TRBV18 and TRBJ2-3, is NAGVMQNPRHLVRRRGQEARLRCSPMKGHSHVYWYRQLPEEGLKFMVYLQKENIIDESGMPKERFSAEFPKEGPSILRIQQVVRGDSAAYFCASSPQGQGGDTQYFGPGTRLTVL.

The DNA for the CDR3 is TGCGCCAGCAGCCAAGTTAGGAGCGGCAATGAGCAGTTCTTC. Its protein is CASSQVRSGNEQFF. The rearrangement uses TRBV4-3 and TRBJ2-1; perhaps TRBD2 as D (5 bases). This CDR3 is built from 14 residues. Trimming removed 1 base at V and 6 bases at J, with 10 bases between. Germline CDR1 and CDR2: LGHNA and YSLEER.

The V gene is TRBV2, the J gene TRBJ1-1; a weak D match, TRBD1 (5 bases). This CDR3 contains 15 residues. The ends were cut back, 6 bases at V and 1 base at J, with 15 bases in the middle. Germline-derived CDR1 and CDR2 are SNHLY and FYNNEI. The CDR3 sequence: CASRSRRGTNTEAFF. CDR3 coding DNA: TGTGCCAGCAGGTCCAGGCGGGGGACGAACACTGAAGCTTTCTTT.

In DNA form, the CDR3 reads TGTGCCAGCACAAGGGGGGGGGCACGGCAGCCCCAGCATTTT. It encodes CASTRGGARQPQHF. This sequence joins TRBV6-5 and TRBJ1-5; D is perhaps TRBD1 (6 bases). CDR1 is MNHEY, CDR2 SVGAGI, per germline. CDR3 size: 14 residues. Trimming removed 7 bases from V and 7 bases from J, with 17 bases in between.

The count of this clone is one. This rearrangement joins TRBV11-2 to TRBJ2-1; 7 bases align to TRBD2. J was trimmed by 3 bases and V by 2 bases; bases with no gene match: 4. The germline V gene has CDR1 SGHAT and CDR2 FQNNGV. The CDR3 spans 15 residues. For the CDR3, the DNA is TGTGCCAGCAGCTTAAATCCTAGCGGCTACAATGAGCAGTTCTTC. Its translation is CASSLNPSGYNEQFF.

The chain joins TRBV4-3 to TRBJ1-2; 7 nucleotides agree with TRBD1. The length of the CDR3 is 19 residues. Germline CDR1 reads LGHNA; CDR2 reads YSLEER. Unmatched junction bases numbered 18, after V lost 4 bases and J lost 1 base. The CDR3 DNA reads as TGCGCCAGCAGCCCCTATCTTGCCATCCCGGGACAGAATAACTATGGCTACACCTTC. Protein sequence: CASSPYLAIPGQNNYGYTF.

The rearrangement uses TRBV10-1 and TRBJ2-4; no clear D gene. CDR1 and CDR2 (germline): WNHNN, SYGVQD (reference sequence). Trimming removed 0 bases from V and 0 bases from J, with 15 bases in between. The CDR3 has 18 amino acids. CDR3 bases: TGCGCCAGCAGTGAGTCTCCTCGTTCCCTTTTAGCCAAAAACATTCAGTACTTC. Its protein is CASSESPRSLLAKNIQYF.

V is TRBV6-5 and J is TRBJ2-7; D possibly corresponds to TRBD1 (6 bases). The V end was cut by 7 bases, the J end by 4 bases, with 14 bases between. This CDR3 has 13 amino acids. Germline V gene lookup returns CDR1 MNHEY and CDR2 SVGAGI. In DNA, the CDR3 is TGTGCCAGCACAGGTTATACAGGGTACGAGCAGTACTTC. It encodes CASTGYTGYEQYF.